Presented here are 5 T cell receptor beta chains from one specimen sequenced in a study of PD-1 blockade in classical Hodgkin lymphoma. Described time point: newly diagnosed, previously untreated cHL patient sample. PBMCs, once thawed, yielded CD8+ T cells isolated by magnetic negative selection. Assay: immunoSEQ multiplex PCR; the TCRdb copy retains only in-frame clones and omits some. The sample has 14,000 to 15,000 clones; 90% to 95% are singletons. Specimen: CD8+ T cells from blood. All receptors come from a human donor with classical Hodgkin lymphoma.

The chain uses TRBV4-1 and TRBJ1-5, with TRBD1 identical over 10 bases. Germline CDR1 and CDR2: MGHRA and YSYEKL. The CDR3 is 14 residues long. The V segment lost 4 bases and the J segment 5 bases; nucleotides outside the gene matches: 2. CDR3 protein: CASSLGQGDQPQHF. The CDR3 coding sequence is TGCGCCAGCAGCCTTGGACAGGGGGATCAGCCCCAGCATTTT.

This sequence joins TRBV28 and TRBJ2-1, with 9 bases matching TRBD1. Trimming removed 1 base from V and 10 bases from J; junction bases left unmatched: 5. Germline V CDR1 and CDR2: MDHEN, SYDVKM. CDR3 length: 14 amino acids. The CDR3 loop reads CASSLLDRGWEQFF. In nucleotides, the CDR3 is TGTGCCAGCAGTTTATTGGACAGGGGTTGGGAGCAGTTCTTC.

The chain links TRBV5-4 to TRBJ2-3; no firm D call. V was cut by 4 bases and J by 3 bases, with 9 bases left in between. The CDR3 loop spans 13 amino acids. CDR1 SGHNT and CDR2 YYREEE come from the germline V gene (reference sequence). The CDR3 region has the DNA TGTGCCAGCAGCACGACAAATACAGATACGCAGTATTTT. It specifies CASSTTNTDTQYF.

The chain has TRBV9 and TRBJ2-2; either TRBD1 or TRBD2 may supply D (5 bases each). Trimming pared 2 bases from V and 3 bases from J, leaving 8 bases between. CDR3 length: 14 residues. Per the germline V gene, CDR1 is SGDLS and CDR2 is YYNGEE. The CDR3 loop is CASSVGTYTGELFF. In nucleotides, the CDR3 is TGTGCCAGCAGCGTGGGGACCTACACCGGGGAGCTGTTTTTT. The whole variable domain, filled in from reference TRBV9 and TRBJ2-2, reads DSGVTQTPKHLITATGQRVTLRCSPRSGDLSVYWYQQSLDQGLQFLIQYYNGEERAKGNILERFSAQQFPDLHSELNLSSLELGDSALYFCASSVGTYTGELFFGEGSRLTVL.

The chain recombines TRBV11-3 with TRBJ1-2, with a weak D call TRBD1 (5 bases). The CDR3 runs to 14 residues. Germline assignment: CDR1 SGHNT and CDR2 YENEEA. V gave up 5 bases and J gave up 3 bases, with 13 bases separating them. CDR3 protein: CASSLQGVDYGYTF. CDR3 sequence (DNA): TGTGCCAGCAGCCTCCAGGGAGTGGACTATGGCTACACCTTC. Filled out from reference TRBV11-3 and TRBJ1-2, the complete variable domain reads EAGVVQSPRYKIIEKKQPVAFWCNPISGHNTLYWYLQNLGQGPELLIRYENEEAVDDSQLPKDRFSAERLKGVDSTLKIQPAELGDSAVYLCASSLQGVDYGYTFGSGTRLTVV.